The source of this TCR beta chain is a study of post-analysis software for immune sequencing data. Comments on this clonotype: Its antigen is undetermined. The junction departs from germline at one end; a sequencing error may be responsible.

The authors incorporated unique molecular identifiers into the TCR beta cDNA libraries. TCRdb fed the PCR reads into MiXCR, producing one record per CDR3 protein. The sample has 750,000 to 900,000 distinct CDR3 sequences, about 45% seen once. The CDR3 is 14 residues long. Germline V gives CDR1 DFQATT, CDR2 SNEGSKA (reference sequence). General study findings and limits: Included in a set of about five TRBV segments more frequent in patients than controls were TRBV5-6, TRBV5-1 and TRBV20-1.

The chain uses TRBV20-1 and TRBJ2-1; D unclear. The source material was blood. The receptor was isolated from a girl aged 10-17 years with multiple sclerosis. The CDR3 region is CSARDKGNYNEQCF. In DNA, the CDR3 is TGCAGTGCTAGAGATAAGGGCAACTACAATGAGCAGTGCTTC.